This TCR beta chain was recovered during a study of shared clonotypes between healthy human individuals. Germline trimming cut 3 bases from V and 8 bases from J; bases unmatched to any gene: 6. This CDR3 region has 14 residues. CDR1 is SEHNR and CDR2 is FQNEAQ in the germline V gene (reference sequence). Findings and caveats of the study: The sharing of roughly 5% of naive CD4 clonotypes was seen across a handful of donors.

Details on this clone: Its antigen is still unknown.

Sequencing used immunoSEQ multiplex PCR; TCRdb keeps in-frame clones, though not all of them. This table has 300,000 to 400,000 clones, more than 60% appearing once. The rearrangement joins TRBV7-9 to TRBJ1-4, with 7 bases fitting TRBD1. Sequencing was carried out using memory CD4+ T cells sorted from blood. The subset is: CD45RA-negative fraction. The TCR sequence derives from a young man in good health. CDR3 sequence (DNA): TGTGCCAGCAGCTTTGGCACAGGGGTAGAAAAACTGTTTTTT. Translation gives CASSFGTGVEKLFF.